The 24 T cell receptor beta chains in this list originate from one sample, sequenced in a study of cytotoxic CD8 clonotypes in ibrutinib-treated CLL. Clones were read by immunoSEQ multiplex PCR, and TCRdb kept only the in-frame ones, dropping some. The sample lists hundreds of thousands of clones; 75% to 80% were seen once. This material consisted of PBMCs, taken after 12 months of ibrutinib treatment. These receptors were collected from a human donor with chronic lymphocytic leukemia.

This clone is a singleton in its sample. The same CDR3 also results from other DNA sequences found in this sample. The chain carries TRBV7-6 and TRBJ1-1; D call uncertain. From germline, CDR1 is SGHVS and CDR2 FNYEAQ. CDR3 length: 13 residues. V was clipped by 1 base and J by 5 bases, with 8 bases between them. DNA for the CDR3: TGTGCCAGCAGCTTAGGAGGGATAACTGAAGCTTTCTTT. Amino acids: CASSLGGITEAFF.

The gene calls are TRBV14 and TRBJ2-5, with 7 bases lining up with TRBD2. The CDR3 totals 16 residues. Losses at the gene ends were 1 base for V and 1 base for J; bases not matched to a gene: 6. Germline V gene lookup returns CDR1 SGHDN and CDR2 FVKESK. DNA for the CDR3: TGTGCCAGCAGCCAAGCGGGAGGCCCTTCCCAAGAGACCCAGTACTTC. This encodes CASSQAGGPSQETQYF.

In the case of this clone: A junction end diverges from the germline sequence, so it may reflect a read error. The rearrangement uses TRBV7-7 and TRBJ1-2; D unresolved. Germline CDR1 is SSHAT and CDR2 is FNYEAQ (reference sequence). The CDR3 is 13 amino acids. The CDR3 region has the DNA TGTGCTAGCAGCTTACCGGGATTCGATGGCTACACCTTC. It translates to CASSLPGFDGYTF.

This chain uses TRBV6-1 with TRBJ2-2; D unresolved. CDR3 length: 15 residues. The ends were cut back, 4 bases at V and 0 bases at J, with 9 bases in the middle. CDR1 is MNHNS, CDR2 SASEGT, per germline. The chain's CDR3 is CASSAPVTNTGELFF. The DNA of the CDR3 is TGTGCCAGCAGTGCCCCGGTAACGAACACCGGGGAGCTGTTTTTT.

The gene calls are TRBV9 and TRBJ2-5; TRBD1 matches at 8 bases. The CDR3 is made up of 16 amino acids. Germline-derived CDR1 and CDR2 are SGDLS and YYNGEE. The J segment lost 0 bases and the V segment lost 4 bases, leaving 8 bases of the junction unmatched. CDR3 residues: CASSFRDRSYQETQYF. CDR3 bases: TGTGCCAGCAGCTTTCGGGACAGGAGTTACCAAGAGACCCAGTACTTC.

The rearrangement links TRBV2 to TRBJ2-5, with D unclear. The CDR3 length is 12 residues. The germline CDR1 and CDR2 sequences are SNHLY and FYNNEI. V lost 4 bases and J 9 bases, leaving 12 bases between the germline ends. The CDR3 reads CASSVTASSQYF. The CDR3 DNA sequence: TGTGCCAGCAGTGTCACAGCTTCGTCCCAGTACTTC.

This chain joins TRBV5-4 and TRBJ1-2, with D maybe TRBD1 (5 bases). V lost 4 bases and J 5 bases, leaving 12 bases between the germline ends. This CDR3 is built from 13 residues. Germline loops: CDR1 SGHNT, CDR2 YYREEE (reference sequence). The CDR3 coding sequence is TGTGCCAGCAGCCCCGAATGGGGGTATGGCTACACCTTC. Amino acid sequence: CASSPEWGYGYTF.

The CDR3 here is CASSAVTYEQFF. The CDR3 DNA reads as TGTGCCAGCAGCGCCGTCACTTATGAGCAGTTCTTC. The chain links TRBV4-2 to TRBJ2-1, with D unclear. The germline CDR1 and CDR2 sequences are LGHNA and YNFKEQ. The length of the CDR3 is 12 residues. Trimming shortened V by 5 bases and J by 8 bases, and 10 bases separated the two germline ends.

This clone came up a few times. The V and J genes are TRBV5-1 and TRBJ2-1; perhaps TRBD1 as D (5 bases). Germline V gene sequence: CDR1 SGHRS, CDR2 YFSETQ. The CDR3 spans 14 residues. Trimming cost V 4 bases and J 6 bases, with 14 bases left between them. As DNA, the CDR3 is TGCGCCAGCAGCAATATCCAGGGTAGCAATGAGCAGTTCTTC. It specifies CASSNIQGSNEQFF.

The chain employs TRBV10-2 and TRBJ2-5; D gene ambiguous. The J call may be in error: the DNA end matches TRBJ2-7 better. This CDR3 is 11 amino acids long. Germline CDR1 WSHSY, CDR2 SAAADI. CDR3 sequence reads: CASSALYEQYF. The CDR3 coding sequence is TGCGCCAGCAGCGCCCTCTACGAGCAGTACTTC.

This sequence joins TRBV25-1 and TRBJ2-2, with D unresolved. The germline V gene encodes CDR1 MGHDK and CDR2 SYGVNS. The CDR3 loop spans 13 amino acids. V lost 3 bases, J lost 4 bases, and 6 bases lay in between. This CDR3 is CASSDRVTGELFF. DNA for the CDR3: TGTGCCAGCAGTGACCGCGTCACCGGGGAGCTGTTTTTT.

This clone was counted once. V and J are TRBV30 and TRBJ1-1; unclear D gene. CDR1 and CDR2 from the germline V gene are GTSNPN and SVGIG (reference sequence). The CDR3 length is 15 residues. Trimming shortened V by 5 bases and J by 0 bases, and 16 bases separated the two germline ends. This chain's CDR3 is CAWGESRKLNTEAFF. The CDR3 DNA sequence: TGTGCCTGGGGGGAGTCTCGGAAATTGAACACTGAAGCTTTCTTT.

The genes are TRBV10-3 and TRBJ2-1; the match to TRBD2 covers 14 bases. The germline V gene encodes CDR1 ENHRY and CDR2 SYGVKD. With V trimmed by 8 bases and J by 0 bases, 15 bases remained unmatched. The CDR3 totals 20 residues. The CDR3 is CAISPSPGLAGESSYNEQFF. For the CDR3, the DNA is TGTGCCATCTCCCCCAGCCCGGGACTAGCGGGGGAGAGCTCCTACAATGAGCAGTTCTTC.

The J gene is TRBJ2-1, the V gene TRBV6-1; 10 bases agree with TRBD2. Per germline, CDR1 MNHNS and CDR2 SASEGT. V lost 2 bases to trimming and J lost 2 bases; unmatched junction nucleotides: 0. CDR3 length: 15 residues. CDR3 sequence: CASSESGGAYNEQFF. In nucleotides, the CDR3 is TGTGCCAGCAGTGAAAGCGGGGGGGCCTACAATGAGCAGTTCTTC.

The rearrangement links TRBV13 to TRBJ2-1, with 9 nucleotides matching TRBD1. Germline CDR1 is PRHDT and CDR2 is FYEKMQ (reference sequence). V dropped 6 bases and J dropped 0; count of bases not matched to a gene: 6. CDR3 length equals 16 residues. The CDR3 DNA sequence: TGTGCCAGCAGTGGGACAGGGAGCAGCTCCTACAATGAGCAGTTCTTC. Translation gives CASSGTGSSSYNEQFF.

The chain recombines TRBV28 with TRBJ2-3, with 8 bases identical to TRBD2. Unmatched junction bases numbered 5, after V lost 2 bases and J lost 7 bases. The CDR3 spans 14 residues. The germline CDR1 and CDR2 sequences are MDHEN and SYDVKM. The CDR3 region has the DNA TGTGCCAGCAGTTTAGCCGGGGGGGCGAATACGCAGTATTTT. Amino acids: CASSLAGGANTQYF. The full variable domain, in which reference TRBV28 and TRBJ2-3 provide the parts outside the CDR3, is DVKVTQSSRYLVKRTGEKVFLECVQDMDHENMFWYRQDPGLGLRLIYFSYDVKMKEKGDIPEGYSVSREKKERFSLILESASTNQTSMYLCASSLAGGANTQYFGPGTRLTVL.

The V and J genes are TRBV6-1 and TRBJ2-7, with 8 positions matching TRBD2. This CDR3 is 14 amino acids long. V shed 7 bases, J shed 0 bases, and the junction held 5 bases outside the gene matches. Germline CDR1 is MNHNS and CDR2 is SASEGT. The CDR3: CASTGGRNSYEQYF. The DNA for the CDR3 is TGTGCCAGCACGGGCGGGAGGAACTCCTACGAGCAGTACTTC.

The V call is TRBV29-1, the J call TRBJ2-2; weak D call: TRBD1 (6 bases). Per germline, CDR1 SQVTM and CDR2 ANQGSEA. Between the trimmed V and J ends, which lost 7 bases and 3 bases, there was a span of 21 bases. This CDR3 contains 16 residues. The CDR3 bases are TGCAGCGCTTCACGCCGGGACACTTATTACACCGGGGAGCTGTTTTTT. Protein sequence: CSASRRDTYYTGELFF.

The rearrangement uses TRBV7-8 and TRBJ1-1; D ambiguous. CDR1 and CDR2 (germline): SGHVS, FQNEAQ. Trimming removed 1 base at V and 3 bases at J, with 9 bases between. The CDR3 spans 14 residues. The CDR3 sequence: CASSLDLGDTEAFF. The CDR3 DNA reads TGTGCCAGCAGCTTAGATCTGGGCGACACTGAAGCTTTCTTT.

This clone was observed a few times. The rearrangement joins TRBV19 to TRBJ1-2; 7 positions match TRBD1. With V trimmed by 4 bases and J by 7 bases, 12 bases remained unmatched. The CDR3 covers 15 residues. Per germline, CDR1 LNHDA and CDR2 SQIVND (reference sequence). CDR3 nucleotides: TGTGCCAGTAGTAGGACACAGGGGTTCGTGTCTGGCTACACCTTC. It is translated as CASSRTQGFVSGYTF.

J is TRBJ2-7 and V is TRBV7-6; D tentatively fits TRBD1 or TRBD2 (5 bases each). Between the trimmed V and J ends, which lost 6 bases and 6 bases, there was a span of 21 bases. Germline V gene data show CDR1 as SGHVS and CDR2 as FNYEAQ. The CDR3 sequence is 15 residues long. The CDR3 region has the DNA TGTGCCAGCAGTAGGAGTCAGGGAGCCTATGTCGAGCAGTACTTC. This gives the protein CASSRSQGAYVEQYF.

This clone came up once. This sequence joins TRBV7-8 and TRBJ1-2; the D is unclear. The CDR3 totals 15 residues. Per germline, CDR1 SGHVS and CDR2 FQNEAQ. Trimming stripped 3 bases from V and 8 bases from J, with 19 bases between. CDR3 in amino acids: CASSFRFRDRPGYTF. CDR3 nucleotides: TGTGCCAGCAGCTTCCGTTTCCGGGATCGTCCGGGCTACACCTTC. Supplemented by reference TRBV7-8 and TRBJ1-2, the full variable domain reads GAGVSQSPRYKVAKRGQDVALRCDPISGHVSLFWYQQALGQGPEFLTYFQNEAQLDKSGLPSDRFFAERPEGSVSTLKIQRTQQEDSAVYLCASSFRFRDRPGYTFGSGTRLTVV.

This rearrangement joins TRBV11-2 to TRBJ1-2; D ambiguous. V lost 4 bases and J 5 bases, leaving 5 bases between the germline ends. CDR3 length: 11 amino acids. Germline CDR1 SGHAT, CDR2 FQNNGV. The CDR3 sequence: CASSSSYGYTF. In DNA, the CDR3 is TGTGCCAGCAGCTCGAGTTATGGCTACACCTTC.

The V and J genes are TRBV5-1 and TRBJ2-7; D is unresolved. This CDR3 has 12 residues. Germline V gene lookup returns CDR1 SGHRS and CDR2 YFSETQ. V was clipped by 2 bases and J by 6 bases, with 9 bases between them. The CDR3 DNA reads TGCGCCAGCAGCTTTTCGGACGGCGAGCAGTACTTC. Protein sequence: CASSFSDGEQYF.